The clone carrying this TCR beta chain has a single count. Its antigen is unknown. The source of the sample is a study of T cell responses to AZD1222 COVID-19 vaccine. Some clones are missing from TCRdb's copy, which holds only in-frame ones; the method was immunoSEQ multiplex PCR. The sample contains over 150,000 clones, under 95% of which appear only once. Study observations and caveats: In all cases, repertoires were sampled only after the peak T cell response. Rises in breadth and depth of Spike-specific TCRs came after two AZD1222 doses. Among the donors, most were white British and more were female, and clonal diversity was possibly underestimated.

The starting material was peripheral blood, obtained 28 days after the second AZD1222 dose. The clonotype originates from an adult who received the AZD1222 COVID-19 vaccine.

In DNA form, the CDR3 reads TGCGCCAGCAGCTTGGATGTAACGGGCCTTGAAGCTTTCTTT. Amino acid sequence: CASSLDVTGLEAFF. This chain connects TRBV5-1 to TRBJ1-1, with no clear D. Germline assignment: CDR1 SGHRS and CDR2 YFSETQ. The V gene lost 0 bases and the J gene lost 7 bases, with 13 bases spanning the gap. The length of the CDR3 is 14 residues.